The source of this TCR beta chain is a study of multiple sclerosis patients with progressive multifocal leukoencephalopathy. Comments on this clone: What it binds is unknown.

Study outcomes and limitations: Expanded clones at PML onset predated and persisted through natalizumab therapy.

Each PCR contained spiked synthetic TR CDR3 controls spanning every V-J pairing. Clones were sequenced by immunoSEQ multiplex PCR, and TCRdb holds only the in-frame ones, with some missing. The data contain more than 30,000 clones, over 90% of them singletons. Time point meaning: before natalizumab initiation. T0 refers to blood drawn before natalizumab was first infused. Germline loops: CDR1 MRHNA, CDR2 SNTAGT. J lost 7 bases, V lost 10 bases, and 7 bases had no gene match. The CDR3 runs 13 residues. The chain links TRBV6-4 to TRBJ1-4; TRBD1 matches at 9 bases. The sample was PBMCs. The origin of this receptor is a man aged 25-40 years with multiple sclerosis. The CDR3 spells CANRDRASEKLFF. The CDR3 nucleotides are TGTGCCAACCGGGACAGGGCAAGTGAAAAACTGTTTTTT.